The sequence of this T cell receptor beta chain was determined in a study of cytomegalovirus exposure and HLA in healthy donors. Points from the study as a whole: Both high specificity and high sensitivity reportedly marked the classifier's diagnosis of cytomegalovirus status.

The protocol was immunoSEQ multiplex PCR, while the TCRdb copy is restricted to in-frame clones and leaves out a portion. The repertoire has 220,000 or so clones, approximately 80% of them found once; the top ten carry about 14%. To note about this clone: No antigen is known for it.

Germline-derived CDR1 and CDR2 are ENHRY and SYGVKD. CDR3 length equals 13 residues. After removal of 9 bases from V and 1 base from J, the junction contained 4 bases not matched to a gene. Material: PBMCs. The source of this sequence is a woman under 40 in good health and CMV-seropositive. This chain connects TRBV10-3 to TRBJ1-1; TRBD1 matches 8 bases. CDR3 nucleotides: TGTGCCATTAAAACAGGGGGGAACACTGAAGCTTTCTTT. Protein sequence: CAIKTGGNTEAFF.